Each of the 19 T cell receptor beta chains below was sequenced from the same sample in a study of identical twins. TCRdb used MiXCR to reprocess the 5' RACE reads, holding one entry per CDR3 protein. The sample has a few hundred thousand distinct CDR3 sequences; just under 9.5% are singletons. The same sample was also used in a study of yellow fever vaccine responses in identical twins.

The sample comprised CD8+ T cells sorted from blood. These TCRs come from a woman aged 18-29 years in good health.

This clonotype was seen many times. The chain joins TRBV29-1 to TRBJ2-7; 10 bases match TRBD1. Losses at the gene ends were 3 bases for V and 2 bases for J; bases not matched to a gene: 4. CDR3 size: 14 residues. The germline gives CDR1 SQVTM, CDR2 ANQGSEA. The CDR3 loop reads CSVDGQGETYEQYF. The CDR3 nucleotides read TGCAGCGTTGACGGACAGGGGGAGACCTACGAGCAGTACTTC.

Comment on this clonotype: One end of the junction does not line up with germline, which may come from a read error. The rearrangement links TRBV20-1 to TRBJ2-7; 9 positions agree with TRBD2. The CDR3 consists of 13 residues. Germline CDR1 reads DFQATT; CDR2 reads SNEGSKA (reference sequence). The CDR3 spells CSAKGGGAYEQYF. The CDR3 nucleotides are TGCAGTGCTAAGGGCGGGGGGGCCTATGAGCAGTACTTC.

In its sample, this clonotype was seen many times. This sequence joins TRBV7-9 and TRBJ2-3, with 9 bases identical to TRBD2. V gave up 3 bases and J gave up 2 bases; unmatched junction bases: 3. Germline loops: CDR1 SEHNR, CDR2 FQNEAQ (reference sequence). The CDR3 is made up of 15 amino acids. In DNA form, the CDR3 reads TGTGCCAGCAGCTTTAGCGGGAGCGTCACAGATACGCAGTATTTT. As protein: CASSFSGSVTDTQYF.

There are a few counts of this clonotype. V and J are TRBV2 and TRBJ2-1; 7 positions match TRBD2. The CDR3 length is 14 residues. Per the germline V gene, CDR1 is SNHLY and CDR2 is FYNNEI. Trimming cost V 2 bases and J 8 bases; bases outside gene matches: 6. The CDR3 protein is CASSETGTKDEQFF. CDR3 sequence (DNA): TGTGCCAGCAGTGAAACCGGGACTAAGGATGAGCAGTTCTTC.

This clonotype was seen only a few times. This CDR3 reads CASSFGQGHPYEQYF. Here the CDR3 DNA reads TGTGCCAGCAGTTTTGGACAGGGCCACCCCTACGAGCAGTACTTC. This chain connects TRBV27 to TRBJ2-7, with 8 bases matching TRBD1. Losses at the gene ends were 3 bases for V and 2 bases for J; bases not matched to a gene: 6. From germline, CDR1 is MNHEY and CDR2 SMNVEV (reference sequence). This CDR3 spans 15 amino acids.

There are many counts of this clonotype. This chain connects TRBV27 to TRBJ2-7; 7 bases map to TRBD1. The CDR3 is made up of 15 amino acids. The ends lost 0 bases at V and 3 bases at J; junction bases unmatched: 5. In germline, CDR1 is MNHEY, CDR2 SMNVEV (reference sequence). CDR3 amino acids: CASSLSGGGFYEQYF. The CDR3 DNA is TGTGCCAGCAGTTTATCAGGGGGCGGTTTCTACGAGCAGTACTTC.

In its sample, this clonotype was seen once. This chain links TRBV11-2 with TRBJ2-3; TRBD1 agrees at 10 bases. The V segment lost 2 bases and the J segment 0 bases; nucleotides outside the gene matches: 2. This CDR3 contains 16 residues. Germline CDR1 SGHAT, CDR2 FQNNGV. CDR3 nucleotide sequence: TGTGCCAGCAGCTTACGACAGGGGGCTAGCACAGATACGCAGTATTTT. It encodes CASSLRQGASTDTQYF. Looking up the rest from reference TRBV11-2 and TRBJ2-3 gives the full variable domain: EAGVAQSPRYKIIEKRQSVAFWCNPISGHATLYWYQQILGQGPKLLIQFQNNGVVDDSQLPKDRFSAERLKGVDSTLKIQPAKLEDSAVYLCASSLRQGASTDTQYFGPGTRLTVL.

There are many counts of this clonotype. The V call is TRBV7-9, the J call TRBJ2-7; 11 bases line up with TRBD2. The CDR3 has 17 residues. Per the germline V gene, CDR1 is SEHNR and CDR2 is FQNEAQ (reference sequence). Trimming at V came to 8 bases and at J to 3 bases, leaving 15 bases not matched to a gene. CDR3 region: CASEGGRLAGTVYEQYF. DNA of the CDR3: TGTGCCAGCGAGGGTGGGCGACTAGCGGGAACTGTCTACGAGCAGTACTTC. The complete variable domain, with remaining parts taken from reference TRBV7-9 and TRBJ2-7, reads DTGVSQNPRHKITKRGQNVTFRCDPISEHNRLYWYRQTLGQGPEFLTYFQNEAQLEKSRLLSDRFSAERPKGSFSTLEIQRTEQGDSAMYLCASEGGRLAGTVYEQYFGPGTRLTVT.

In DNA, the CDR3 is TGTGCCAGCAGCCCCAAAGCTGGCCCCGAGCAGTACTTC. Translation: CASSPKAGPEQYF. This chain uses TRBV7-9 with TRBJ2-7; D is undetermined. Germline V CDR1 and CDR2: SEHNR, FQNEAQ (reference sequence). Trimming took off 5 bases at V and 6 bases at J, with 14 bases between the two ends. The CDR3 has 13 residues.

This sequence joins TRBV11-2 and TRBJ1-4; a weak D match, TRBD1 (6 bases). The CDR3 spans 15 residues. Per the germline V gene, CDR1 is SGHAT and CDR2 is FQNNGV. Trimming pared 6 bases from V and 10 bases from J, leaving 21 bases between. The CDR3 DNA is TGTGCCAGCAGGTCCACCCCAGGGGAGGCAGGAAAACTGTTTTTT. Its translation: CASRSTPGEAGKLFF.

This clonotype turned up a few times. The rearrangement links TRBV27 to TRBJ2-1; 11 bases match TRBD2. This CDR3 comprises 17 residues. Trimming cost V 5 bases and J 9 bases; bases outside gene matches: 15. Germline CDR1 MNHEY, CDR2 SMNVEV (reference sequence). The CDR3 DNA reads as TGTGCCAGCAGTCTCAGCCAGGCTAGCGGGAGGTGGGGTGAGCAGTTCTTC. The encoded protein is CASSLSQASGRWGEQFF.

This clonotype was detected only a few times. The chain links TRBV7-2 to TRBJ2-1; TRBD2 agrees at 13 bases. The germline V gene encodes CDR1 SGHTA and CDR2 FQGNSA. V trimming: 4 bases; J trimming: 9 bases; junction bases outside the gene matches: 3. This CDR3 has 14 amino acids. The DNA for the CDR3 is TGTGCCAGCAGCTGGGGACTAGCGGGAATTGAGCAGTTCTTC. It yields the protein CASSWGLAGIEQFF.

This clonotype was observed a handful of times. The chain carries TRBV11-2 and TRBJ2-7, with D perhaps TRBD2 (6 bases). V lost 4 bases and J lost 3, with 16 bases in between. There are 15 residues in the CDR3. Germline V gene data show CDR1 as SGHAT and CDR2 as FQNNGV. CDR3 bases: TGTGCCAGCAGCTATAACGCGGGACCCCTCTACGAGCAGTACTTC. It is translated as CASSYNAGPLYEQYF.

The rearrangement uses TRBV29-1 and TRBJ2-7; 7 nucleotides match TRBD1. CDR3 size: 13 residues. In germline, CDR1 is SQVTM, CDR2 ANQGSEA. J lost 6 bases, V lost 7 bases, and 12 bases had no gene match. The CDR3 DNA reads as TGCAGCGCCAAGGACAGGTGGGCCGGCGAGCAGTACTTC. It yields the protein CSAKDRWAGEQYF.

In its sample, this clonotype was seen a few times. The chain has TRBV5-8 and TRBJ2-7; TRBD1 or TRBD2 may be the D gene (5 bases each). Trimming took 3 bases from V and 5 from J, leaving 21 bases between them. There are 16 residues in the CDR3. Germline V gene lookup returns CDR1 SGHTS and CDR2 YDEGEE. In DNA form, the CDR3 reads TGTGCCAGCAGCTCCGGGACCTGGGGAAGTGGGAACGAGCAGTACTTC. This translates into CASSSGTWGSGNEQYF.

This clonotype occurred many times. Sequence at one end of the junction differs from germline and may be a read error. The chain couples TRBV12-3 or TRBV12-4 to TRBJ2-7; D may be TRBD2 (5 bases). The CDR3 consists of 15 residues. In DNA, the CDR3 is TGTGCCAGCAGATTAGGCTCGGGATTCTCCTACGAGCAGTACTTC. Translating gives CASRLGSGFSYEQYF.

This chain uses TRBV20-1 with TRBJ1-1; a possible D gene is TRBD1 (6 bases). Germline CDR1 and CDR2: DFQATT and SNEGSKA (reference sequence). V lost 6 bases, J lost 1 base, and 9 bases lay in between. This CDR3 is built from 12 residues. CDR3 DNA sequence: TGCAGTGCGCAAGGGGGGAACACTGAAGCTTTCTTT. This gives the protein CSAQGGNTEAFF.

With respect to this clonotype: A much larger clone sits a single nucleotide away, making a read error possible. This sequence joins TRBV3-1 and TRBJ1-4; a weak D match, TRBD1 (5 bases). V gave up 0 bases and J gave up 5 bases, with 13 bases separating them. There are 16 residues in the CDR3. Germline assignment: CDR1 LGHDT and CDR2 YNNKEL (reference sequence). The CDR3 DNA reads as TGTGCCAGCAGCCAAGAGCCGGACGACAGAAATGAAAAACTGTTTTTT. This translates into CASSQEPDDRNEKLFF.

The rearrangement joins TRBV11-2 to TRBJ2-7; 10 bases fit TRBD2. Germline V CDR1 and CDR2: SGHAT, FQNNGV. V lost 1 base, J lost 7 bases, and 10 bases stayed unmatched. The CDR3 length is 16 residues. The CDR3 region is CASSLVRVAGGGEQYF. The CDR3 DNA sequence: TGTGCCAGCAGCTTAGTGAGGGTAGCGGGAGGAGGGGAGCAGTACTTC.